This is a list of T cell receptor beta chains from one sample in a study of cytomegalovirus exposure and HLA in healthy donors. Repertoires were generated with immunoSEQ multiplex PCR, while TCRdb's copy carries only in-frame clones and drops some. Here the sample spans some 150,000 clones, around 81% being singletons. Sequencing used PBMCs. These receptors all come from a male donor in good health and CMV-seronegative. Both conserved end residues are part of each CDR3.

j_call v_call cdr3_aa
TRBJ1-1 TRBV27 CASSLGGGGPEAFF
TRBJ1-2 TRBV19 CASSPWTENHGYTF
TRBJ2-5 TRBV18 CASSASDQETQYF
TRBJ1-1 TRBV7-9 CSSSFGTGTVNTEAFF
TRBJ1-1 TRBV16 CASTQLTVNTEAFF
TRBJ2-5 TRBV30 CAYTGSGNQETQYF
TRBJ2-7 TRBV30 CAWSVLAYEQYF
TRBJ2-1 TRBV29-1 CSVGGTSGNEQFF
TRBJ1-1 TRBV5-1 CASSLEQANTEAFF
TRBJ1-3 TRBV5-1 CASSLGTGSTIYF
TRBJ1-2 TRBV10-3 CASKGQGDDGYTF
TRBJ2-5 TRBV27 CASKVSETQYF
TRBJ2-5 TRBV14 CASSRIGQVNQETQYF
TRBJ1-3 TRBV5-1 CASSRKTGALLSSGNTIYF
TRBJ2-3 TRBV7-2 CASARQGTDTQYF
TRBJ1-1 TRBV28 CASSFRAGSLMNTEAFF
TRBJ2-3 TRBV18 CASSPYGTAITDTQYF
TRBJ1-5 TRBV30 CAWTRPGDLSNQPQHF
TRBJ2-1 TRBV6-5 CASRGLGLNNEQFF
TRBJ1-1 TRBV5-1 CASSPGLSGGGSFTEAFF
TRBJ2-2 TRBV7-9 CASSPTVAIRGELFF
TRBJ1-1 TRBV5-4 CASSRLEIGTEAFF
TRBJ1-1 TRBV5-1 CASSLGSGLARGHDTEAFF
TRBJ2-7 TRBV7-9 CASSLFGTASYEQYF